Each of the 13 T cell receptor beta chains below was sequenced from the same sample in a study of blood T cell repertoires in COVID-19 (dated by TCRdb to 2020 to 2022). Library preparation employed the immunoSEQ multiplex PCR assay. Drawn from immuneACCESS, this table holds only the in-frame rearrangements with V and J called that TCRdb kept. Clones are partly lost; checked studies trace under half to an unresolved V gene and leave the rest unexplained. The sample table records more than 250,000 clones; about 83% of these occur just once. The ten most abundant clones make up around 1.5% of the sample. What was sequenced was peripheral blood. Receptors were obtained from a woman aged 45 to 65 with acute or convalescent COVID-19.

Comments on this clone: The same CDR3 is also encoded by other DNA sequences in this sample. V gene TRBV7-2 combines with J gene TRBJ2-5; the D is unclear. This CDR3 comprises 11 residues. The germline gives CDR1 SGHTA, CDR2 FQGNSA. Between the trimmed V and J ends, which lost 3 bases and 5 bases, there was a span of 4 bases. CDR3 in DNA: TGTGCCAGCAGCTTTCGGGAGACCCAGTACTTC. It is translated as CASSFRETQYF. Based on the CDR3 plus reference TRBV7-2 and TRBJ2-5, the full variable domain is GAGVSQSPSNKVTEKGKDVELRCDPISGHTALYWYRQSLGQGLEFLIYFQGNSAPDKSGLPSDRFSAERTGGSVSTLTIQRTQQEDSAVYLCASSFRETQYFGPGTRLLVL.

The chain recombines TRBV28 with TRBJ2-1; D is perhaps TRBD2 (5 bases). The V end lost 7 bases, the J end lost 7 bases, and 20 bases lay between the germline ends. CDR1 and CDR2 from the germline V gene are MDHEN and SYDVKM. The CDR3 totals 15 residues. The CDR3 DNA follows: TGTGCCAGCACCGCTAATTCGGGGTCTCGGAATGAGCAGTTCTTC. This encodes CASTANSGSRNEQFF.

J is TRBJ2-7 and V is TRBV18; D is unclear. Trimming took off 3 bases at V and 0 bases at J, with 9 bases between the two ends. Germline values: CDR1 KGHSH, CDR2 LQKENI. The CDR3 length is 14 residues. CDR3 region: CASSPIRSSYEQYF. In DNA form, the CDR3 reads TGTGCCAGCTCACCTATCAGAAGCTCCTACGAGCAGTACTTC.

V gene TRBV28 combines with J gene TRBJ1-4; D remains ambiguous. The V end lost 6 bases, the J end lost 8 bases, and 16 bases lay between the germline ends. The CDR3 has 14 residues. Germline V CDR1 and CDR2: MDHEN, SYDVKM. In nucleotides, the CDR3 is TGTGCCAGCAGCCGCGCCACCGGGTTGGAAAAACTGTTTTTT. Protein sequence: CASSRATGLEKLFF.

The chain is built from TRBV7-2 and TRBJ2-3; D might be TRBD2 (6 bases). Trimming removed 3 bases from V and 4 bases from J, with 14 bases in between. The V gene's germline CDR1 is SGHTA and CDR2 FQGNSA. This CDR3 comprises 15 residues. Here the CDR3 reads CASSFQSTGADTQYF. CDR3 coding DNA: TGTGCCAGCAGCTTCCAATCAACGGGAGCAGATACGCAGTATTTT.

The V and J genes are TRBV7-6 and TRBJ2-5, with D possibly TRBD1 on 7 matching bases. Per the germline V gene, CDR1 is SGHVS and CDR2 is FNYEAQ. The CDR3 is 15 residues long. Trimming took 5 bases from V and 7 from J, leaving 20 bases between them. The CDR3 DNA is TGTGCCAGCAGCGGGAAGGACAGGCCGGAGGGGACCCAGTACTTC. Protein product: CASSGKDRPEGTQYF.

The chain has TRBV28 and TRBJ2-1, with D possibly TRBD2 on 5 matching bases. This CDR3 spans 14 amino acids. Germline CDR1 and CDR2: MDHEN and SYDVKM. Trimming stripped 10 bases from V and 6 bases from J, with 19 bases between. The CDR3 is CATLGQGGTNEQFF. CDR3 DNA sequence: TGTGCCACCCTTGGGCAAGGAGGAACCAATGAGCAGTTCTTC.

The rearrangement links TRBV12-3 or TRBV12-4 to TRBJ1-4; no clear D. The V gene lost 5 bases and the J gene lost 3 bases, with 7 bases spanning the gap. The CDR3 runs 13 residues. The CDR3 protein is CASSRAPNEKLFF. The CDR3 region has the DNA TGTGCCAGCAGTCGAGCTCCTAATGAAAAACTGTTTTTT.

The CDR3 loop reads CSDQGDNTEAFF. The DNA of the CDR3 is TGCAGCGACCAGGGGGATAACACTGAAGCTTTCTTT. V gene TRBV29-1 combines with J gene TRBJ1-1, with TRBD1 identical over 7 bases. Germline V gene data show CDR1 as SQVTM and CDR2 as ANQGSEA. The CDR3 has 12 amino acids. The junction had 4 bases not matched to a gene; V was cut back by 7 bases and J by 2 bases.

The chain employs TRBV18 and TRBJ2-1; D may be TRBD2 (5 bases). Germline assignment: CDR1 KGHSH and CDR2 LQKENI. The germline V and J ends were trimmed by 3 bases and 4 bases, with 16 bases remaining between them. The length of the CDR3 is 16 residues. CDR3 nucleotide sequence: TGTGCCAGCTCACCGACCGGAGCAGCGGTTTACAATGAGCAGTTCTTC. Translation: CASSPTGAAVYNEQFF.

This chain uses TRBV6-2 or TRBV6-3 with TRBJ2-7, with D maybe TRBD2 (5 bases). Germline CDR1 and CDR2: MNHEY and SVGEGT. The CDR3 spans 15 residues. V lost 2 bases and J 5 bases, leaving 16 bases between the germline ends. The CDR3: CASSYPRRGTDEQYF. CDR3 nucleotide sequence: TGTGCCAGCAGTTACCCGAGACGGGGAACCGACGAGCAGTACTTC.

V gene TRBV19 combines with J gene TRBJ2-1; TRBD2 is a possible D gene (6 bases). Germline assignment: CDR1 LNHDA and CDR2 SQIVND (reference sequence). The CDR3 totals 13 residues. V lost 5 bases and J lost 6, with 11 bases in between. The CDR3 loop reads CASSFRGGNEQFF. CDR3 nucleotides: TGTGCCAGTAGTTTTAGGGGAGGCAATGAGCAGTTCTTC.

The V call is TRBV2, the J call TRBJ2-7; D may be TRBD1 (6 bases). This CDR3 is 13 amino acids long. V lost 4 bases and J lost 5, with 12 bases in between. Germline values: CDR1 SNHLY, CDR2 FYNNEI. The CDR3 is CASSVQGTDEQYF. The DNA of the CDR3 is TGTGCCAGCAGTGTACAGGGTACCGACGAGCAGTACTTC.